The source of this T cell receptor (beta chain) is a study of cytomegalovirus exposure and HLA in healthy donors (dated by TCRdb to about 2017). In terms of the full investigation: An earlier analysis of approximately 640 of the donors reported 250 to 350 Gb of sequence data and 120 million or so unique TCR beta sequences from roughly 180 million T cells. About 330 gigabases of sequencing data and 70 million to 95 million unique TCR sequences made up an early release that covered approximately 650 HLA-typed donors. The genetic ancestry cluster associated with self-reported Caucasian donors included about four fifths of the roughly 390 genotyped donors. The study was designed to test whether signatures of past pathogen exposure could be identified by cataloging public T cell receptors. The T cell repertoires of about 700 subjects were profiled by immunosequencing and related to cytomegalovirus serostatus. In addition to the first cohort of about 650 subjects, a separate validation cohort of approximately 120 different subjects was used. To predict cytomegalovirus infection status, the study brought together high-throughput TCR immunosequencing, statistical association of individual TCRs with disease status, and machine learning. In a later analysis, previously published TCR beta repertoires from more than 500 donors were re-analyzed and high-resolution HLA genotyping was added so that TCR occurrence patterns could be studied. Rather than using new phenotypic data, the later analysis identified candidate immune exposures from TCR beta sequences and from how often those sequences occurred across donors. To decide whether each TCR beta V gene segment behaved as functional or pseudogenic, an earlier analysis of fewer than 750 of the donors relied on high-throughput TCR beta sequencing. Alongside the repertoire data, information on donor age, sex, ethnicity and CMV serostatus was compiled. A later genetic analysis took genome-wide SNP genotypes for about three fifths of the roughly 700 donors and used that subset as a discovery cohort. All discovery cohort repertoires had been generated using a single sequencing platform. Class I and class II HLA loci were covered by the typing at four-digit resolution. Typing coverage varied by locus: about 629-630 donors for A, B, C, DRB1 and DQB1; 522 for DQA1; 606 for DPA1; roughly 450 for DPB1. Because of strong linkage in the cohort, four or five DR-DQ haplotypes were treated as single units for association and clustering. Across some 400 genotyped donors of the cohort, an average of about 240,000 unique TCR beta nucleotide sequences per donor were sequenced, and roughly 17% of those sequences were non-productive.

Library preparation employed the immunoSEQ multiplex PCR assay. A mixture of 60 forward primers for TCR Vbeta segments and 13 reverse primers for TCR Jbeta segments was used in the multiplex PCR. The CDR3 region of rearranged TCR beta genes was amplified from genomic DNA by a multiplex PCR assay. Amplified TCR beta libraries were sequenced as 87-base-pair reads on the Illumina HiSeq System. In the original analysis: A later analysis tallied around 87 million unique TCR beta chains across the 650 to 750 repertoires, and some 12 million of those chains were shared by two or more donors. Raw reads were error-corrected and collapsed into unique sequences with a nearest-neighbor algorithm that merged closely related sequences to remove PCR and sequencing errors. Alignment of CDR3 sequences to IMGT reference sequences was used to assign V, D and J gene segments. For a sequence to be retained, a match of at least six nucleotides was required to both a V gene segment and a J gene segment. Rearrangements were called productive when the CDR3 lacked stop codons and stayed in frame with V and J; all others were non-productive. CDR3 was defined according to IMGT convention as the region running from the second conserved V-encoded cysteine to the conserved J-encoded phenylalanine. The earlier analysis of 500 to 650 of the donors excluded any sequence lacking an unambiguous match to a single V gene segment. In an earlier analysis of 587 of the donors, a V segment was called functional when productive rearrangements were above 56.7%, and segregating when the standard deviation between donors exceeded 5%. To diagnose cytomegalovirus status from the catalog of TCR beta chain sequences, a statistical classification framework was built. In a later analysis, V and J genes were assigned by comparing TCR nucleotide sequences against IMGT/GENE-DB human TR gene sequences. In a later analysis, CDR3 sequences and most-parsimonious VDJ recombination scenarios were assigned using the TCRdist pipeline. In a later analysis, each TCR beta chain was defined by its CDR3 amino acid sequence together with its V-gene family, and reads without a unique V-gene family were excluded. In a later analysis, several hundred highly shared, low-generation-probability nucleotide sequences were removed to address suspected cross-contamination and a sequencing artifact. For each public chain, a later analysis derived a clonal expansion index from normalized ranks of inferred template counts within each repertoire. In a later analysis, generation probabilities were computed with a VDJ recombination model fitted to out-of-frame rearrangements, and the resulting probabilities were checked against IGoR. In a later analysis, TCR-TCR, TCR-HLA and TCR-CMV co-occurrence was scored with hypergeometric tests, and a repertoire-size bias correction was applied to TCR pairs. In a later analysis, false discovery rates were estimated by permuting HLA or CMV assignments 20 times. A later analysis grouped co-occurring TCRs with DBSCAN, adding TCRdist sequence similarity when clustering within HLA-allele-positive subsets. Co-occurrence clustering excluded repertoires with fewer than 30,000 or more than 120,000 public chains, plus five with anomalous nucleotide sharing. As stored in TCRdb, this immuneACCESS dataset retains in-frame rearrangements with V and J assigned. A fraction of the clones does not appear; measured against another copy, unresolved V genes explain less than half of the discrepancy, and the remainder lacks a known reason. V and J calls and clone size are copied from that table; D and trimming were computed from the DNA. Within this sample are under 150,000 clones, with 82% of them counted one time only. The top ten constitute nearly 2.5% of the sample.

CDR3 length: 15 amino acids, cysteine to phenylalanine. Only CDR3 DNA remains: 45 bases, in frame from the first base. The junction shows trimming of 3 bases on V and 7 bases on J, plus 16 bases between the germline ends. The germline V gene yields SGHNT for CDR1 and YENEEA for CDR2. On the study overall, not on this receptor specifically: A cluster of highly shared sequence variants was judged likely to represent a technical artifact of the sequencing pipeline. Because counts were too low, some 17 rarely observed V segments, including chromosome 9 orphons, were left out of the earlier analysis of 587 of the donors. In a later genetic analysis, a missense DCLRE1C variant was associated with V-gene and J-gene trimming of TCR beta chains, and the association was replicated in an independent cohort. A further reported finding was that TCR beta sequences accurately predicted the HLA-A and HLA-B alleles for most subjects in the first cohort. Linkage disequilibrium might explain the correlated functional status among segregating V segments, but an unknown experimental factor could not be ruled out. A later analysis associated 16,951 TCR beta sequences with specific HLA alleles at a false discovery rate of 0.05. In a later genetic analysis, fewer N-insertions in productive TCRs were reported among donors in an Asian-associated ancestry cluster than the approximately 710-donor mean. Immune exposure information for the cohort was limited to CMV serostatus. Because HLA typing was unavailable for some donors at each locus, only the typed subset was used in association tests. The cohort was sequenced for TCR beta chains only, and without alpha or paired-chain data the features that could be detected were limited. Three of the identified cytomegalovirus-associated TCR beta chains were confirmed in vitro to be specific for cytomegalovirus antigens. In a later analysis, TCR association rates were found to vary across HLA loci, with the most associated TCRs seen for DRB1 alleles and the fewest for HLA-C alleles. The study gave a list of over 150 TCR beta chains associated with cytomegalovirus. In both the original and validation cohorts, the classifier was reported to diagnose cytomegalovirus status with high specificity and sensitivity. Roughly uniform sequencing depth across donors was assumed in presence/absence analyses, although this assumption may not hold. According to a later analysis, most CMV-associated TCR beta chains appeared to be HLA-restricted, and the HLA associations seemed to be driven largely by CMV exposure. Assigning TCR associations to individual alleles was difficult when HLA alleles, especially DR and DQ, strongly co-occurred. According to a later analysis, parvovirus B19, influenza, CMV and Epstein-Barr virus appeared linked to several top co-occurrence clusters. An earlier analysis of approximately 600 of the donors showed that most TCR beta V segments appeared in productive rearrangements either about 87% or about 30% of the time, which broadly matched IMGT annotations. The 87-base-pair reads could not distinguish some IMGT-functional V segments, including TRBV6-2 and TRBV6-3, so those segments were excluded. According to the authors, the approach could potentially be generalized to other disease states and immunological phenotypes. Most TCR sequences were observed very rarely across donors, whereas some public TCRs were present in many individuals. A later analysis found that HLA-associated TCR beta chains were more clonally expanded and had lower generation probabilities than equally common non-associated chains.

The cohort consisted of 650 to 700 healthy bone marrow donors. At the time of sampling, all cohort members were nominally healthy, though unrecorded immune exposures were likely present. The donor tested CMV seronegative and was one of the 352 seronegative cohort members. A peripheral blood sample was provided by each donor, and peripheral blood mononuclear cells were used for TCR beta sequencing. Genomic DNA was extracted from the blood cell samples with the Qiagen DNeasy Blood Extraction Kit. This clone was detected once. It lacks a known antigen. There are no base qualities to consult, and no much larger clone falls within one base.

The chain joins TRBV11-3 to TRBJ2-1, and TRBD1 may be the D gene, going by 6 matching bases. The TCR comes from a woman between 18 and 29 years old in good health and CMV-seronegative. Sample: PBMCs. The DNA sequence reads TGTGCCAGCAGCTTTACAGGGTTAAGAGGGAATGAGCAGTTCTTC. It specifies CASSFTGLRGNEQFF.